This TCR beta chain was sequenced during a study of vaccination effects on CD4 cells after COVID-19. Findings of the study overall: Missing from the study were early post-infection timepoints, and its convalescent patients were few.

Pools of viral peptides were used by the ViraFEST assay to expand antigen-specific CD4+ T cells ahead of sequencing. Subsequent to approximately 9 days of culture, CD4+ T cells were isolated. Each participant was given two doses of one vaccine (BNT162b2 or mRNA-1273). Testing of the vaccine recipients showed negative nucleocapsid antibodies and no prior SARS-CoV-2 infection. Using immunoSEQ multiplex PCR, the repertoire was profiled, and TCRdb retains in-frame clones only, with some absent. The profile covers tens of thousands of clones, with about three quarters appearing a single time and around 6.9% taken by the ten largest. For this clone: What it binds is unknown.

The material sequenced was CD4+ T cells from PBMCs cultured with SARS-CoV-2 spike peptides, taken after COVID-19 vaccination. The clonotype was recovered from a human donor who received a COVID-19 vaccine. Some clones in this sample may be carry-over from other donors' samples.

Here the CDR3 DNA reads TGTGCCAGCAGCCCCAGGGGCCCGAGCAATCAGCCCCAGCATTTT. Protein: CASSPRGPSNQPQHF. J is TRBJ1-5 and V is TRBV6-2 or TRBV6-3; D is possibly TRBD1 (6 bases). Germline V lookup: CDR1 MNHEY, CDR2 SVGEGT. The CDR3 runs 15 residues. The V end was cut by 6 bases, the J end by 1 base, with 13 bases between.